This T cell receptor beta chain was sequenced during a study of cytotoxic CD8 clonotypes in ibrutinib-treated CLL. In the study overall: Among the samples, the mean was approximately 250,000 productive templates and roughly 94,000 productive rearrangements.

This clone was counted many times. The antigen is not known. The CDR3 is 16 residues long. In germline, CDR1 is KGHSH, CDR2 LQKENI. V lost 0 bases to trimming and J lost 2 bases; unmatched junction nucleotides: 7. Study outcomes and limitations: Ibrutinib response saw clonality rise, and progression saw it return toward baseline.

Clones were sequenced by immunoSEQ multiplex PCR, and TCRdb holds only the in-frame ones, with some missing. The sample contains about 200,000 clones, around three quarters of which appear only once. The rearrangement links TRBV18 to TRBJ2-7; TRBD1 matches at 7 bases. Sample: PBMCs, taken after 24 months of ibrutinib treatment. The sequence was collected from a human donor with chronic lymphocytic leukemia. CDR3 amino acids: CASSPPGTAQTYEQYF. In nucleotides, the CDR3 is TGTGCCAGCTCACCACCGGGGACAGCTCAAACCTACGAGCAGTACTTC.